A single sample gave rise to the 17 T cell receptor beta chains below, sequenced in a study of blood T cell repertoires in COVID-19 (dated by TCRdb to the early 2020s). Library method: the immunoSEQ multiplex PCR assay. In TCRdb, the immuneACCESS table is reduced to in-frame sequences with V and J assigned. These tables do not hold every clone; where another copy was compared, an unresolved V gene accounts for under half, and the others remain unexplained. This sample lists about 16,000 clones; approximately 90% were detected once. The ten largest clones represent more than 10% of the sample. Sequencing used peripheral blood. These receptors all stem from a human donor in a cohort sampled during active COVID-19.

The V gene is TRBV4-1, the J gene TRBJ1-4, with D unresolved. V lost 3 bases to trimming and J lost 5 bases, with 10 bases between them. This CDR3 is built from 14 residues. Germline V gives CDR1 MGHRA, CDR2 YSYEKL. The CDR3 reads CASSHPRRNEKLFF. The CDR3 DNA reads TGCGCCAGCAGCCACCCCAGGAGGAATGAAAAACTGTTTTTT.

This rearrangement joins TRBV7-9 to TRBJ2-2; TRBD2 agrees at 10 bases. Germline CDR1 SEHNR, CDR2 FQNEAQ (reference sequence). The CDR3 consists of 17 residues. V shed 5 bases, J shed 1 base, and the junction held 7 bases outside the gene matches. The CDR3 loop is CASSRRSSGGNTGELFF. DNA for the CDR3: TGTGCCAGCAGCCGTCGATCTAGCGGGGGGAACACCGGGGAGCTGTTTTTT.

This clone was observed a few times. J is TRBJ2-2 and V is TRBV6-1; 9 nucleotides line up with TRBD1. CDR3 length equals 19 residues. CDR1 MNHNS and CDR2 SASEGT come from the germline V gene. The V and J ends lost 3 bases and 5 bases, in that order; junction bases with no gene match: 16. For the CDR3, the DNA is TGTGCCAGCAGTGAGACAAAAAGAATATACAGGGGGCAAACCGGGGAGCTGTTTTTT. As protein: CASSETKRIYRGQTGELFF.

The chain links TRBV2 to TRBJ2-6, with TRBD1 matching 9 bases. Unmatched junction bases numbered 6, after V lost 6 bases and J lost 0 bases. Looked up from germline, CDR1 is SNHLY and CDR2 is FYNNEI. CDR3 length equals 17 residues. The CDR3 bases are TGTGCCAGCAGGGCCGGGACAGGGATCTCTGGGGCCAACGTCCTGACTTTC. This gives the protein CASRAGTGISGANVLTF.

This chain uses TRBV7-3 with TRBJ1-5; 8 bases agree with TRBD1. V shed 5 bases, J shed 2 bases, and the junction held 2 bases outside the gene matches. Germline lookup yields CDR1 SGHTA and CDR2 FQGTGA. This CDR3 has 14 amino acids. CDR3 in DNA: TGTGCCAGCAGCCCGACAGGGGGCAATCAGCCCCAGCATTTT. As protein: CASSPTGGNQPQHF.

This clone occurred once. The chain links TRBV21-1 to TRBJ2-7; the table calls TRBD1, which could not be checked here. TRBV21-1 counts as a pseudogene. This CDR3 has 13 residues. As DNA, the CDR3 is TGTGCCAGCAGCTGGGACAGGGGGTACGAGCAGTACTTC. As protein: CASSWDRGYEQYF.

The chain carries TRBV7-2 and TRBJ2-5, with TRBD1 matching over 7 bases. V was pared by 2 bases and J by 5 bases, with 17 bases of the junction left unmatched. The CDR3 is 18 amino acids. Germline V gives CDR1 SGHTA, CDR2 FQGNSA. The chain's CDR3 is CASSLRGPRSSLRETQYF. Written as DNA, the CDR3 is TGTGCCAGCAGCTTAAGGGGGCCGCGGAGTAGCTTGCGTGAGACCCAGTACTTC.

This clone was seen a few times. The rearrangement joins TRBV7-8 to TRBJ1-3, with D hard to call. V dropped 5 bases and J dropped 4 bases, with 12 bases sitting between them. Germline V gives CDR1 SGHVS, CDR2 FQNEAQ. This CDR3 is 14 amino acids long. The CDR3 sequence: CASSPAGSGNTIYF. The CDR3 region has the DNA TGTGCCAGCAGCCCCGCGGGGTCCGGAAACACCATATATTTT.

This chain links TRBV3-1 (or the pseudogene TRBV3-2) with TRBJ2-5; 7 bases match TRBD1. With 2 bases clipped from V and 1 base from J, the junction kept 1 base outside the gene matches. In germline, CDR1 is LGHDT, CDR2 YNNKEL (reference sequence). CDR3 size: 14 residues. DNA of the CDR3: TGTGCCAGCAGCCAAAGGGACAGCCAAGAGACCCAGTACTTC. It is translated as CASSQRDSQETQYF.

The rearrangement links TRBV29-1 to TRBJ1-2, with 9 bases identical to TRBD1. V lost 1 base, J lost 4 bases, and 4 bases stayed unmatched. There are 14 residues in the CDR3. In germline, CDR1 is SQVTM, CDR2 ANQGSEA. In DNA form, the CDR3 reads TGCAGCGTTGAAGCCACGGGACAGGGCTATGGCTACACCTTC. It encodes CSVEATGQGYGYTF.

The V gene is TRBV6-1, the J gene TRBJ1-2; the D is unclear. Per germline, CDR1 MNHNS and CDR2 SASEGT. The V and J ends lost 3 bases and 8 bases respectively, with 10 bases between them. The CDR3 runs to 12 residues. The CDR3 reads CASSDLSRGYTF. CDR3 coding DNA: TGTGCCAGCAGTGACCTTTCCAGGGGCTACACCTTC.

The chain recombines TRBV4-2 with TRBJ2-3; 10 bases are shared with TRBD2. V lost 2 bases, J lost 2 bases, and 1 base stayed unmatched. Germline CDR1 reads LGHNA; CDR2 reads YNFKEQ. This CDR3 contains 15 residues. CDR3 loop: CASSQTSGVTDTQYF. For the CDR3, the DNA is TGTGCCAGCAGCCAAACTAGCGGGGTCACAGATACGCAGTATTTT.

This clone was recorded once. V usage is TRBV6-5 and J usage is TRBJ1-1, with D possibly matching TRBD1 (6 bases). V was cut by 5 bases and J by 1 base, with 14 bases left in between. The germline gives CDR1 MNHEY, CDR2 SVGAGI. The CDR3 is 15 amino acids. The CDR3 is CASSRGIAGNTEAFF. DNA for the CDR3: TGTGCCAGCAGTAGGGGGATTGCGGGGAACACTGAAGCTTTCTTT.

This clone has more than one count but fewer than ten. V and J are TRBV3-1 (or the pseudogene TRBV3-2) and TRBJ2-5; D is unresolved. The CDR3 is 12 amino acids. The germline V gene has CDR1 LGHDT and CDR2 YNNKEL (reference sequence). Trimming shortened V by 4 bases and J by 6 bases, and 9 bases separated the two germline ends. DNA for the CDR3: TGTGCCAGCAGCCCTACCTATCAGACCCAGTACTTC. Translated, it gives CASSPTYQTQYF.

This chain uses TRBV29-1 with TRBJ2-5; 7 bases line up with TRBD1. The ends lost 5 bases at V and 4 bases at J; junction bases unmatched: 7. Germline loops: CDR1 SQVTM, CDR2 ANQGSEA. CDR3 size: 13 residues. CDR3 amino acids: CSVIRQGLETQYF. DNA for the CDR3: TGCAGCGTTATCCGACAGGGCCTAGAGACCCAGTACTTC.

The rearrangement links TRBV10-1 to TRBJ2-1, with D possibly being TRBD2 (5 bases). Germline assignment: CDR1 WNHNN and CDR2 SYGVQD (reference sequence). This CDR3 spans 14 amino acids. V lost 0 bases to trimming and J lost 9 bases, with 12 bases between them. Here the CDR3 DNA reads TGCGCCAGCAGTGAGTCCCAGAGTCGGGGTGAGCAGTTCTTC. Protein: CASSESQSRGEQFF.

The rearrangement uses TRBV30 and TRBJ1-1; the match to TRBD1 covers 8 bases. Trimming took 5 bases from V and 3 from J; bases not matched to a gene: 8. The CDR3 covers 14 residues. Germline V gives CDR1 GTSNPN, CDR2 SVGIG (reference sequence). CDR3 in amino acids: CAWGQGLADTEAFF. The CDR3 bases are TGTGCCTGGGGACAGGGCCTGGCGGACACTGAAGCTTTCTTT.